The text below deals with one T cell receptor beta chain. Its specificity is unknown. These data come from a study of CD8+ T cells in alopecia areata. Overall study results and limits: Scalp clonality, along with expanded CD8+ clones among the top 100, was significantly decreased by tofacitinib.

V was trimmed by 6 bases and J by 1 base, leaving 11 bases between them. CDR1 SQVTM and CDR2 ANQGSEA come from the germline V gene. This CDR3 region has 13 residues. As to treatment: oral pan-JAK inhibitor, 5-10 mg twice daily. Extraction of RNA preceded its reverse transcription into cDNA, which served as the sequencing template. Sequenced by immunoSEQ multiplex PCR; TCRdb stores in-frame clones only, minus some. The sample has 150,000 to 200,000 clones, approximately 57% seen once. This sequence joins TRBV29-1 and TRBJ2-3, with TRBD2 as a possible D gene (6 bases). The sample consisted of CD4+ T cells sorted from blood, taken at week 24, from a patient treated with tofacitinib. The receptor was derived from a human donor with alopecia areata. The chain's CDR3 is CSVGGTRTDTQYF. The DNA for the CDR3 is TGCAGCGTCGGCGGGACGCGCACAGATACGCAGTATTTT.